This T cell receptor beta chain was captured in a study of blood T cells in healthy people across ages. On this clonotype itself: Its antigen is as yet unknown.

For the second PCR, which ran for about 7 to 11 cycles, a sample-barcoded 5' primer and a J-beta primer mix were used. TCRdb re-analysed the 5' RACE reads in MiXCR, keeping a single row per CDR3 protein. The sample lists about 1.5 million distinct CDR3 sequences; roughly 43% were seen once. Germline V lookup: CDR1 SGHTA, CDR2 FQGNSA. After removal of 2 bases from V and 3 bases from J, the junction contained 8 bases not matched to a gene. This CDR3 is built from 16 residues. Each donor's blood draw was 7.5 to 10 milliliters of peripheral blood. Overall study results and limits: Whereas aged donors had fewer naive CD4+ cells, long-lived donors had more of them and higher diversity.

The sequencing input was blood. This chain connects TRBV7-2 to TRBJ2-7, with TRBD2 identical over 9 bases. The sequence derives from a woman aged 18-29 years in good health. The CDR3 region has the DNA TGTGCCAGCAGCTTATCCCCGACTAGCGGAAACTACGAGCAGTACTTC. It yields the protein CASSLSPTSGNYEQYF.